These T cell receptor beta chains were read from a single sample in a study of radiotherapy plus CTLA-4 blockade in lung cancer. Clones were read by immunoSEQ multiplex PCR, and TCRdb kept only the in-frame ones, dropping some. The table records tens of thousands of clones, 83% of them present only once. The sequences come from peripheral blood, collected from a patient treated with radiotherapy plus ipilimumab. Receptors originate from a human donor with non-small cell lung cancer who had stable disease on radiotherapy plus ipilimumab. CDR3s include the opening cysteine and the closing phenylalanine or tryptophan. D genes are given only for firm matches. Rows give clone size only sometimes, using once, few, many, or a class for an expanded clone.

clone_size | j_call | v_call | d_call | cdr3_length | cdr3_nt | cdr3_aa
. | TRBJ1-1 | TRBV11-2 | . | 15 | TGTGCCAGCAGCTTAGGGGGCCAGGCGAACACTGAAGCTTTCTTT | CASSLGGQANTEAFF
once | TRBJ1-1 | TRBV6-5 | . | 13 | TGTGCCAGCTCCTTTAGTGGGAACACTGAAGCTTTCTTT | CASSFSGNTEAFF
. | TRBJ2-2 | TRBV4-1 | . | 15 | TGCGCCAGCAGCCACTCTATGGGGGACACCGGGAAGCTGTTTTTT | CASSHSMGDTGKLFF
once | TRBJ1-4 | TRBV11-3 | . | 17 | TGTGCCAGCAGCTTTGGCCCCCCCGGACAAGGAGAGGAAAAACTGTTTTTT | CASSFGPPGQGEEKLFF
. | TRBJ2-5 | TRBV18 | TRBD1 | 17 | TGTGCCAGCTCACCAGTTGGGACAGGGGGTTCACAAGAGACCCAGTACTTC | CASSPVGTGGSQETQYF
few | TRBJ2-3 | TRBV7-9 | . | 16 | TGTGCCAGCAGCTTCCCAGTGAGTTCTAGCACAGATACGCAGTATTTT | CASSFPVSSSTDTQYF
. | TRBJ2-1 | TRBV7-6 | TRBD2 | 15 | TGTGCCAGCAGCTTAGTAGCGGGAGGCCCCAATGAGCAGTTCTTC | CASSLVAGGPNEQFF
. | TRBJ2-6 | TRBV5-6 | . | 15 | TGTGCCAGCAGCTTGTCCGGCTCTGGGGCCAACGTCCTGACTTTC | CASSLSGSGANVLTF
. | TRBJ2-3 | TRBV7-3 | TRBD2 | 18 | TGTGCCAGCAGCTTAAGTCCACTAGCGGGGGCTGGTACAGATACGCAGTATTTT | CASSLSPLAGAGTDTQYF
. | TRBJ2-2 | TRBV27 | . | 14 | TGTGCCAGCAGTTGGGCTTATGGGGGCGGGGAGCTGTTTTTT | CASSWAYGGGELFF
. | TRBJ2-3 | TRBV9 | . | 16 | TGTGCCAGCAGCGTCTTCCCGCGGTCAGGGGCAGATACGCAGTATTTT | CASSVFPRSGADTQYF